This TCR beta chain was sequenced in a study of T cells and Merkel cell carcinoma outcomes. General study results and limits: Repertoire plus T-cell density reportedly predicted Merkel cell carcinoma outcomes.

Data came from immunoSEQ multiplex PCR; TCRdb stores just in-frame clones and leaves some out. The profile shows 6,700 or so clones, about 90% of them singletons. With regard to this clone: Its antigen is undetermined.

Germline CDR1 SEHNR, CDR2 FQNEAQ (reference sequence). The J segment lost 3 bases and the V segment lost 2 bases, leaving 0 bases of the junction unmatched. The CDR3 contains 13 residues. The sequencing sample was made of tumor tissue from Merkel cell carcinoma. The origin of this receptor is a human donor with Merkel cell carcinoma. This chain joins TRBV7-9 and TRBJ1-2, with TRBD1 identical over 7 bases. The CDR3 loop reads CASSLQGDYGYTF. The DNA of the CDR3 is TGTGCCAGCAGCTTACAGGGGGACTATGGCTACACCTTC.